The sequence of this TCR beta chain was determined in a study of blood T cell repertoires in COVID-19 (TCRdb year 2020). Turning to the overall study: Collaborator samples came from the United States, Italy and Spain and covered acute and convalescent phases of COVID-19. The dataset comprised deeply sampled blood TCRbeta repertoires from subjects exposed to, actively infected with, or recovered from COVID-19. Samples came from the ongoing ImmuneRACE study (first 160 participants) plus 1,254 subjects from 6 global collaborators. HLA class I and class II types, where available, came from metadata supplied by the sample provider rather than from assay-based typing. The prospective study material was composed of cDNA or gDNA derived from T cells, B-cell-depleted T cells, or PBMCs. Nearly every sample came with metadata listing a de-identified subject ID, COVID-19 status, age in years and sex. The repertoires were made available in a free public database intended to serve as a resource for research on the immune response to SARS-CoV-2. The investigation overall reported the following: Clinical and demographic metadata were provided uncurated, with the amount varying by source and participant.

The collaborating institutions used their own protocols to collect whole blood in K2EDTA tubes. For TCRbeta analysis, collaborators shipped samples as frozen whole blood, isolated PBMCs, or DNA extracted from either of those sample types. The immunoSEQ Assay, a bias-controlled multiplex PCR, was used to amplify TCRbeta CDR3 regions from genomic DNA. In the source study's methods: Nucleated cell counts per sample were estimated from amplification of reference gene primers within the assay. To quantify the absolute abundance of each unique TCRbeta CDR3 rearrangement, sequence reads were collapsed and filtered. For each sample, productive Simpson clonality was calculated as the square root of Simpson's diversity index over productive rearrangements. TCRdb limited this immuneACCESS table to in-frame rearrangements with V and J called. A share of clones is missing; checked studies link under half to unresolved V genes, and the rest is unexplained. V and J calls and clone size are those listed in that table; D and trimming were worked out from the DNA. The table for this sample lists 120,000 to 150,000 clones; roughly nine tenths of them were counted only once. The ten largest account for roughly 1.6% of the sample.

The germline V gene supplies CDR1 SGDLS and CDR2 YYNGEE. V ends up 3 bases short and J 7 bases short, with an unmatched junction base count of 6. Including the terminal cysteine and phenylalanine, the CDR3 comprises 14 residues. Only the CDR3 DNA stays, 42 bases, in frame from base 1. This clone appeared once. It has no known antigen specificity. Base qualities are not recorded, but no much larger clone differs from it by a single base. The sequence was collected from a human donor in a cohort sampled during active COVID-19. Sequenced sample: peripheral blood. This chain joins TRBV9 to TRBJ1-5, with 8 middle bases fitting TRBD1. In nucleotides, the sequence is TGTGCCAGCAGCGCTGCAGGGGGCGGGCAGCCCCAGCATTTT. This is translated as CASSAAGGGQPQHF.